The 15 T cell receptor beta chains in this list originate from one sample, sequenced in a study of spatial heterogeneity in lung cancer. Time point here: sample taken at primary tumor resection. Researchers sequenced whole RNA taken from tumor, nontumor lung or frozen PBMC without sorting. One entry per CDR3 protein, called by TCRdb with MiXCR from the 5' RACE reads. The sample includes about 75,000 distinct CDR3 sequences, about 14% of them seen just once. The sequenced sample was PBMCs, obtained at surgery. Receptor source: a male donor with early-stage non-small cell lung cancer.

This clonotype was detected ten times or more. The chain joins TRBV5-1 to TRBJ2-2; a weak D match, TRBD1 (7 bases). This CDR3 has 18 amino acids. The V gene's germline CDR1 is SGHRS and CDR2 YFSETQ. V was pared by 4 bases and J by 5 bases, with 24 bases between. CDR3 region: CASSPSGIQTGTTGELFF. The CDR3 DNA reads TGCGCCAGCAGCCCGTCCGGTATACAGACAGGGACTACCGGGGAGCTGTTTTTT.

The CDR3 nucleotides are TGTGCCAGCAGTTTATCGGGTAGCGGGGGACCCACAGATACGCAGTATTTT. It specifies CASSLSGSGGPTDTQYF. The chain has TRBV27 and TRBJ2-3; 9 bases agree with TRBD2. With 0 bases clipped from V and 2 bases from J, the junction kept 6 bases outside the gene matches. CDR3 length: 17 amino acids. Germline CDR1 MNHEY, CDR2 SMNVEV (reference sequence).

This clonotype has just a few counts. The rearrangement links TRBV30 to TRBJ1-1; D is unclear. The CDR3 runs to 13 residues. Germline values: CDR1 GTSNPN, CDR2 SVGIG (reference sequence). CDR3 sequence reads: CSTPGRRNLEAFF. The CDR3 nucleotides read TGTTCTACTCCCGGACGGCGAAATCTCGAAGCTTTCTTT.

The chain links TRBV5-6 to TRBJ2-1; 9 nucleotides agree with TRBD2. The CDR3 totals 16 residues. Looked up from germline, CDR1 is SGHDT and CDR2 is YYEEEE. Trimming removed 4 bases from V and 8 bases from J; junction bases left unmatched: 13. The CDR3 sequence is CASSRPSGGRADEQFF. The CDR3 nucleotides are TGTGCCAGCAGCCGTCCGAGCGGCGGGAGGGCCGATGAGCAGTTCTTC.

The table lists this clonotype with a few counts. The rearrangement uses TRBV5-1 and TRBJ2-1; no definite D call. Germline V gives CDR1 SGHRS, CDR2 YFSETQ. The CDR3 runs 10 residues. Trimming removed 6 bases at V and 10 bases at J, with 8 bases between. The CDR3 coding sequence is TGCGCCAGCATTCGCCAGGAGCAGTTCTTC. As protein: CASIRQEQFF.

The chain uses TRBV5-4 and TRBJ1-4; 8 nucleotides agree with TRBD1. Germline V gene data show CDR1 as SGHNT and CDR2 as YYREEE (reference sequence). The CDR3 is 14 residues long. Trimming at V came to 4 bases and at J to 4 bases, leaving 3 bases not matched to a gene. CDR3 sequence reads: CASSRDRFNEKLFF. The CDR3 DNA sequence: TGTGCCAGCAGCCGGGACAGGTTTAATGAAAAACTGTTTTTT.

This clonotype turned up a few times. The rearrangement links TRBV5-1 to TRBJ1-2, with TRBD1 matching over 7 bases. Germline-derived CDR1 and CDR2 are SGHRS and YFSETQ. V lost 0 bases to trimming and J lost 10 bases; unmatched junction nucleotides: 15. The CDR3 extends over 16 amino acids. CDR3 in amino acids: CASSLAFGQVVGPYTF. CDR3 nucleotides: TGCGCCAGCAGCTTGGCCTTCGGACAGGTCGTAGGGCCCTACACCTTC.

V usage is TRBV5-1 and J usage is TRBJ1-1; no clear D. Trimming left V 0 bases short and J 7 bases short, with 10 bases between. Germline V gene sequence: CDR1 SGHRS, CDR2 YFSETQ. This CDR3 contains 13 residues. The CDR3 reads CASSLEMGNEAFF. The CDR3 DNA is TGCGCCAGCAGCTTGGAAATGGGGAATGAAGCTTTCTTT. Full variable domain (remainder filled in from reference TRBV5-1 and TRBJ1-1): KAGVTQTPRYLIKTRGQQVTLSCSPISGHRSVSWYQQTPGQGLQFLFEYFSETQRNKGNFPGRFSGRQFSNSRSEMNVSTLELGDSALYLCASSLEMGNEAFFGQGTRLTVV.

The rearrangement links TRBV29-1 to TRBJ2-1; 7 bases are shared with TRBD1. J was trimmed by 3 bases and V by 6 bases; bases with no gene match: 17. Looked up from germline, CDR1 is SQVTM and CDR2 is ANQGSEA. This CDR3 is 17 amino acids long. CDR3 sequence: CSVGRLRQGKVYNEQFF. The CDR3 DNA reads TGCAGCGTGGGTCGACTTAGACAGGGAAAGGTCTACAATGAGCAGTTCTTC.

This clonotype came up many times. The chain links TRBV29-1 to TRBJ1-1; D unresolved. The germline V gene encodes CDR1 SQVTM and CDR2 ANQGSEA. The CDR3 totals 14 residues. V was trimmed by 0 bases and J by 0 bases, leaving 8 bases between them. In nucleotides, the CDR3 is TGCAGCGTTGAAGAATGGGCTATGAACACTGAAGCTTTCTTT. Translating gives CSVEEWAMNTEAFF.

The CDR3 nucleotides are TGTGCCAGCAGCTTCGACACTCGGAGGGCCGGCACAGATACGCAGTATTTT. This gives the protein CASSFDTRRAGTDTQYF. V gene TRBV7-2 combines with J gene TRBJ2-3, with a possible D match to TRBD2 (6 bases). Germline V gene lookup returns CDR1 SGHTA and CDR2 FQGNSA. V was shortened by 3 bases and J by 1 base, with 17 bases between the two germline ends. This CDR3 spans 17 amino acids.

This CDR3 reads CASSQSGDGGYTF. The CDR3 DNA follows: TGTGCCAGCTCGCAATCAGGGGACGGTGGCTACACCTTC. V usage is TRBV18 and J usage is TRBJ1-2, with D tentatively TRBD1 (6 bases). Germline V CDR1 and CDR2: KGHSH, LQKENI. The CDR3 is 13 residues long. Trimming removed 6 bases at V and 7 bases at J, with 15 bases between.

This clonotype showed up many times. V is TRBV10-3 and J is TRBJ1-5; D might be TRBD1 (5 bases). V was trimmed by 6 bases and J by 0 bases, leaving 12 bases between them. There are 15 residues in the CDR3. Germline CDR1 reads ENHRY; CDR2 reads SYGVKD. The CDR3 nucleotides are TGTGCCATCAGCTACGGGACGGATAGCAATCAGCCCCAGCATTTT. It translates to CAISYGTDSNQPQHF.

This chain joins TRBV11-3 and TRBJ2-1, with 7 bases matching TRBD2. The CDR3 is 14 residues long. From germline, CDR1 is SGHNT and CDR2 YENEEA. V shed 5 bases and J 3 bases; nucleotides not matched to a gene: 4. This CDR3 is CASSPGTNYNEQFF. In nucleotides, the CDR3 is TGTGCCAGCAGCCCCGGGACTAACTACAATGAGCAGTTCTTC.

This clonotype was counted many times. The rearrangement joins TRBV6-5 to TRBJ2-7, with 14 bases fitting TRBD2. Trimming at V came to 5 bases and at J to 2 bases, leaving 17 bases not matched to a gene. CDR3 length equals 20 residues. Germline V lookup: CDR1 MNHEY, CDR2 SVGAGI. CDR3 sequence: CASSIPRTGTSGSSPYEQYF. DNA for the CDR3: TGTGCCAGCAGTATCCCTCGAACCGGGACTAGCGGGAGTAGTCCCTACGAGCAGTACTTC.